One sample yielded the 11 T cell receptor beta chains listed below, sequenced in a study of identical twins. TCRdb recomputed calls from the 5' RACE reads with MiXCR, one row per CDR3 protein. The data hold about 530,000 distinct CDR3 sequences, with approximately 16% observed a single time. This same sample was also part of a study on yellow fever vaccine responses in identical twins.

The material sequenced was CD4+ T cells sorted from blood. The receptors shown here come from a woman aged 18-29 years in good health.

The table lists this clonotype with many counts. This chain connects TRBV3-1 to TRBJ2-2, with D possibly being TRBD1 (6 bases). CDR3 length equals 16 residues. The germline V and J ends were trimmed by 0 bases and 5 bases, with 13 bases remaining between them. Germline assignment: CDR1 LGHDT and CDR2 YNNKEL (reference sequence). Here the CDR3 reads CASSQDGTGWTGELFF. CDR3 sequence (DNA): TGTGCCAGCAGCCAAGATGGCACAGGGTGGACCGGGGAGCTGTTTTTT. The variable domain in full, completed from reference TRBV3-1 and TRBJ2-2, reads DTAVSQTPKYLVTQMGNDKSIKCEQNLGHDTMYWYKQDSKKFLKIMFSYNNKELIINETVPNRFSPKSPDKAHLNLHINSLELGDSAVYFCASSQDGTGWTGELFFGEGSRLTVL.

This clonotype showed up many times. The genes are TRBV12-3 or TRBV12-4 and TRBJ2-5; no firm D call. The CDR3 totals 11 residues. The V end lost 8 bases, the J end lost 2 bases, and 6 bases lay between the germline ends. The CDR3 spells CASGQQETQYF. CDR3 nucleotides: TGTGCCAGCGGCCAACAAGAGACCCAGTACTTC.

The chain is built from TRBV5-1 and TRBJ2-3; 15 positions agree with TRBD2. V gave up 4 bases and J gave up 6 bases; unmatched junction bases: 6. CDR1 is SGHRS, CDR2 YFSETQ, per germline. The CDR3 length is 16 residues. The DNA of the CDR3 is TGCGCCAGCAGCCCTGGGGGACTAGCGGGAGGCGATACGCAGTATTTT. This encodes CASSPGGLAGGDTQYF.

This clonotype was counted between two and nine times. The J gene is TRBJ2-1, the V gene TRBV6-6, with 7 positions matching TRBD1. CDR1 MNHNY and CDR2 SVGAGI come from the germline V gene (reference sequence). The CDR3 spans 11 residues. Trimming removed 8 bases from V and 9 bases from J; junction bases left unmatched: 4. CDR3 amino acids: CASEGGSEQFF. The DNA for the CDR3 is TGTGCCAGCGAAGGGGGCAGTGAGCAGTTCTTC.

The CDR3 loop reads CASSPVSETQYF. The CDR3 DNA reads TGTGCCAGCTCACCAGTTTCGGAGACCCAGTACTTC. The chain recombines TRBV18 with TRBJ2-5; D gene unclear. Germline V gene sequence: CDR1 KGHSH, CDR2 LQKENI. Between the trimmed V and J ends, which lost 2 bases and 5 bases, there was a span of 6 bases. The CDR3 covers 12 residues.

The CDR3 DNA reads TGCGCCAGCAGCTTGGGAACAGGCCCCTCCTACGAGCAGTACTTC. Protein: CASSLGTGPSYEQYF. The V call is TRBV5-1, the J call TRBJ2-7; D might be TRBD1 (5 bases). V gave up 0 bases and J gave up 0 bases, with 10 bases separating them. CDR1 is SGHRS and CDR2 is YFSETQ in the germline V gene. The CDR3 extends over 15 amino acids.

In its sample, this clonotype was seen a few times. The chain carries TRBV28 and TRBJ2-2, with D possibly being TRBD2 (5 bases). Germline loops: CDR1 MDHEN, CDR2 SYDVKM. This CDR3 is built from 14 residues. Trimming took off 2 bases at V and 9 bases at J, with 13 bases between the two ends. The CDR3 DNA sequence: TGTGCCAGCAGTTTACCCCTAGCTTCCAGGGAGCTGTTTTTT. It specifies CASSLPLASRELFF.

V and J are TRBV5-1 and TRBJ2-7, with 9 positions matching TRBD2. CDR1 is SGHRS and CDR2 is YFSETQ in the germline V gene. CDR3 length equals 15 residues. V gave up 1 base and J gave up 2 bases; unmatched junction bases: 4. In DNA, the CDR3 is TGCGCCAGCAGCTTGCTAGCGGGAAACCCCTACGAGCAGTACTTC. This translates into CASSLLAGNPYEQYF.

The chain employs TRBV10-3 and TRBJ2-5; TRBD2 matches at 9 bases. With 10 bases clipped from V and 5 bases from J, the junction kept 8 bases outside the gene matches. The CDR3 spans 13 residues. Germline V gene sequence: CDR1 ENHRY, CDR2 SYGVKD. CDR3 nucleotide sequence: TGTGCCACCGCGGGAGGGCCGGGGGAGACCCAGTACTTC. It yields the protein CATAGGPGETQYF.

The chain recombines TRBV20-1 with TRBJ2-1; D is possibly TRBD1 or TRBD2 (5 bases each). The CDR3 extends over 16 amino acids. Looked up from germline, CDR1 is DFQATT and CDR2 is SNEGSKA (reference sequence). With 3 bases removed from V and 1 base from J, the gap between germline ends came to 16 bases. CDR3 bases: TGCAGTGCTAGTTCTATACGGTGGGGGTCCTACAATGAGCAGTTCTTC. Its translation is CSASSIRWGSYNEQFF.

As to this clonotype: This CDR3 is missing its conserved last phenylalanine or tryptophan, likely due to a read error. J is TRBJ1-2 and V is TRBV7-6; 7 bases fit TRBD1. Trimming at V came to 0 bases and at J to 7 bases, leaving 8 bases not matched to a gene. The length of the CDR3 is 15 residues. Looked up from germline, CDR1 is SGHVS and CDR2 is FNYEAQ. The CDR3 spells CASSLAEGALVGYTS. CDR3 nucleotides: TGTGCCAGCAGCTTAGCGGAGGGGGCGTTAGTTGGCTACACCTCC.